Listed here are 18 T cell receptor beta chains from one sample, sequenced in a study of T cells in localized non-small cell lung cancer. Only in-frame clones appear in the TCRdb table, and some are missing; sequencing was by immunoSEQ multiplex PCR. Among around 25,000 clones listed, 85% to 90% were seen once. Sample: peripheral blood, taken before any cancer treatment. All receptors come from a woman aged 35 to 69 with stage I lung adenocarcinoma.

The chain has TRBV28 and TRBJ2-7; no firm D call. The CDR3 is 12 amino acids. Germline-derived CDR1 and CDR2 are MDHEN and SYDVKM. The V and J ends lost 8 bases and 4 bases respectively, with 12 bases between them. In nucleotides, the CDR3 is TGTGCCAGCGTCCGAGGCGGTTACGAGCAGTACTTC. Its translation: CASVRGGYEQYF.

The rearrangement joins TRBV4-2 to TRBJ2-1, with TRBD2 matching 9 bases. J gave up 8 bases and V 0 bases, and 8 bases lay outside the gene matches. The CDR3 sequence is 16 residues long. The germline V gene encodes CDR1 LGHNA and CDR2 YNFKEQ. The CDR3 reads CASSQDGAGGSDEQFF. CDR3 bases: TGTGCCAGCAGCCAAGATGGCGCGGGGGGGTCCGATGAGCAGTTCTTC.

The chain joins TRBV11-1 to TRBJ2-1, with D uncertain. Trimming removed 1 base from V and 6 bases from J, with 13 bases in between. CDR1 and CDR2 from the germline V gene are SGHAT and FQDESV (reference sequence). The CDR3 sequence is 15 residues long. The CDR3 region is CASSLGVKGSNEQFF. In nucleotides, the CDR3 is TGTGCCAGCAGCTTAGGAGTGAAAGGCAGCAATGAGCAGTTCTTC.

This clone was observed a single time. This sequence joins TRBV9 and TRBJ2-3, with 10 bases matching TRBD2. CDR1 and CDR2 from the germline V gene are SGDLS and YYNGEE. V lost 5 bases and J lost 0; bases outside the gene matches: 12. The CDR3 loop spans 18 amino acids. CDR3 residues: CASSLSGGMISSTDTQYF. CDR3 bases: TGTGCCAGCAGTCTTAGCGGGGGGATGATCTCTAGCACAGATACGCAGTATTTT.

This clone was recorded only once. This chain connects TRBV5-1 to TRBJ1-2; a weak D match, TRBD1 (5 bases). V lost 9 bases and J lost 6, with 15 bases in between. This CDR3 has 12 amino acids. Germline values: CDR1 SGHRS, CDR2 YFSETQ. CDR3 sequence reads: CAISTVGHGYTF. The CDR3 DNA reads TGCGCCATATCAACCGTGGGGCATGGCTACACCTTC.

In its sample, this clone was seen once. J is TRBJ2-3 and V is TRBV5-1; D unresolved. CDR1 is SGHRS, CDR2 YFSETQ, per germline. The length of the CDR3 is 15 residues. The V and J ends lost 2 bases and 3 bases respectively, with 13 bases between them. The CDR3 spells CASSFSLRSTDTQYF. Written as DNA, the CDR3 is TGCGCCAGCAGCTTTAGCCTTCGTTCGACAGATACGCAGTATTTT.

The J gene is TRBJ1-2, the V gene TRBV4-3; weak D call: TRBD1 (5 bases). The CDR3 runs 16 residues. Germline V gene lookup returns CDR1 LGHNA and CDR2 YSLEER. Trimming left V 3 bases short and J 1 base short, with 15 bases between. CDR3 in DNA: TGCGCCAGCAGCCAGGGGCAGGGCCTTCTTAACTATGGCTACACCTTC. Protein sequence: CASSQGQGLLNYGYTF.

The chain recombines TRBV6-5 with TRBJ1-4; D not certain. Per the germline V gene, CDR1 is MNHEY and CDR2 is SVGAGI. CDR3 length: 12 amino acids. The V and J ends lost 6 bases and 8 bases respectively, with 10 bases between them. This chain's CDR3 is CASRAAREKLFF. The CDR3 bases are TGTGCCAGCAGAGCAGCCCGCGAAAAACTGTTTTTT.

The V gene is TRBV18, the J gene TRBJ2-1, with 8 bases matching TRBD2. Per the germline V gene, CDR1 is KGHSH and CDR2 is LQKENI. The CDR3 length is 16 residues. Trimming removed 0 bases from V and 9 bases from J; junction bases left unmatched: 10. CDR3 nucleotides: TGTGCCAGCTCACCACCTGCACGGGGGGGCCTCGGTGAGCAGTTCTTC. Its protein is CASSPPARGGLGEQFF.

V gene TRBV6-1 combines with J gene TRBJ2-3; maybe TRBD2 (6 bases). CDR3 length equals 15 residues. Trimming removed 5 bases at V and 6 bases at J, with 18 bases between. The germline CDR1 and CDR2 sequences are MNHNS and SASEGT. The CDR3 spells CASSLGGGRGDTQYF. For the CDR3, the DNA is TGTGCCAGCAGTCTAGGTGGGGGTCGGGGGGATACGCAGTATTTT.

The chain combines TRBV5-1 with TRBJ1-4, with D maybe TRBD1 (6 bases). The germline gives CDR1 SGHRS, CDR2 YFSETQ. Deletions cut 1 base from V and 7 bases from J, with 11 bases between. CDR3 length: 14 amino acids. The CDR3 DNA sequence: TGCGCCAGCAGCTTGCTGGGGGCGGGTGAAAAACTGTTTTTT. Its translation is CASSLLGAGEKLFF.

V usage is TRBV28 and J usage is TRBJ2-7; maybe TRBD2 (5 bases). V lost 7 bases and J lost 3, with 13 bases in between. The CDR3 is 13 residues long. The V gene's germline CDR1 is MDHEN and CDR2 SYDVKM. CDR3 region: CASIPGVGYEQYF. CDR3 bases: TGTGCCAGCATTCCCGGGGTTGGCTACGAGCAGTACTTC.

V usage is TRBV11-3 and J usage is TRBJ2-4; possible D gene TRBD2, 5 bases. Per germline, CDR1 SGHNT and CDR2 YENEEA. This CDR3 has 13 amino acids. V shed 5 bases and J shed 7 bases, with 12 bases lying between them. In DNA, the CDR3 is TGTGCCAGCAGCGGAGGCCTGGGGAACATTCAGTACTTC. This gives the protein CASSGGLGNIQYF. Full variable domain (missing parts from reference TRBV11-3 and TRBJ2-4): EAGVVQSPRYKIIEKKQPVAFWCNPISGHNTLYWYLQNLGQGPELLIRYENEEAVDDSQLPKDRFSAERLKGVDSTLKIQPAELGDSAVYLCASSGGLGNIQYFGAGTRLSVL.

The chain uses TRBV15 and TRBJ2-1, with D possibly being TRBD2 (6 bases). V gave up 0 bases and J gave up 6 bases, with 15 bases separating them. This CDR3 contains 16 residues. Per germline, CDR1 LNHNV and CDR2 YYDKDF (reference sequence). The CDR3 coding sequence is TGTGCCACCAGCAGAGATTGGCTAGCGAACGGCAATGAGCAGTTCTTC. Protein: CATSRDWLANGNEQFF.

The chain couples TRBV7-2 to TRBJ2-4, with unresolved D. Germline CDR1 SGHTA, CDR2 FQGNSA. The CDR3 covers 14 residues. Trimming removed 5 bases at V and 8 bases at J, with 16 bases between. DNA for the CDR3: TGTGCCAGCAGCCACACGTACAATTTGGACATTCAGTACTTC. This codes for CASSHTYNLDIQYF.

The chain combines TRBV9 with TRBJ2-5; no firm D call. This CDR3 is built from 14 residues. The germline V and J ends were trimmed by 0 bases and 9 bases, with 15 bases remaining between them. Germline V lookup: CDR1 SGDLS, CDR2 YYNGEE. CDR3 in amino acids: CASSVAERPLAQYF. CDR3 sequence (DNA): TGTGCCAGCAGCGTAGCTGAACGACCTCTGGCCCAGTACTTC.

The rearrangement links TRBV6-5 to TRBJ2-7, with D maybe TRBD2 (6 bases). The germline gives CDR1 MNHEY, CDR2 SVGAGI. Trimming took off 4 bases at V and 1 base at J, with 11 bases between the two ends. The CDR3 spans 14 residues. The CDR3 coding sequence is TGTGCCAGCAGTTCAAGGAGCGGGTCCTACGAGCAGTACTTC. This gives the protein CASSSRSGSYEQYF.

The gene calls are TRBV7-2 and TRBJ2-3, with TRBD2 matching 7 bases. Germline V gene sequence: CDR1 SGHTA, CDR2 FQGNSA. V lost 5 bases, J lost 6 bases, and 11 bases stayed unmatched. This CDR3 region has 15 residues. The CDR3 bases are TGTGCCAGCAGCGGGCAGGGAGGGAGAGGGGATACGCAGTATTTT. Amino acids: CASSGQGGRGDTQYF.